Following are 31 T cell receptor beta chains from one sample sequenced in a study of CD8+ T cells in alopecia areata (dated by TCRdb to the late 2010s). The intended sense of this specimen's time point label: baseline before oral tofacitinib. Libraries were made using the immunoSEQ multiplex PCR assay. RNA was extracted from all samples and reverse transcribed into cDNA, which served as template for TCR sequencing. Sourced from immuneACCESS, this table was stored by TCRdb with only in-frame sequences that have V and J called. A share of the clones is absent; for the studies checked, an unresolved V gene accounts for under half, and the remainder has no known explanation. The sample table records about 69,000 clones; under 75% of these occur just once. The ten largest clones represent 17% of the sample. Material: CD8+ T cells sorted from blood, obtained at week 0. The receptors derive from a human donor with alopecia areata.

The rearrangement uses TRBV27 and TRBJ2-7; TRBD2 agrees at 13 bases. The J segment lost 1 base and the V segment lost 3 bases, leaving 6 bases of the junction unmatched. This CDR3 has 17 amino acids. Per the germline V gene, CDR1 is MNHEY and CDR2 is SMNVEV (reference sequence). CDR3 sequence reads: CASSFWTSGSGSYEQYF. The CDR3 DNA sequence: TGTGCCAGCAGTTTTTGGACTAGCGGGAGCGGATCCTACGAGCAGTACTTC.

The chain couples TRBV7-9 to TRBJ2-5; a weak D match, TRBD2 (6 bases). V gave up 8 bases and J gave up 5 bases, with 18 bases separating them. The CDR3 totals 14 residues. In germline, CDR1 is SEHNR, CDR2 FQNEAQ (reference sequence). CDR3: CASSSTTRGETQYF. The CDR3 DNA reads TGTGCCAGCTCCTCGACGACTAGGGGTGAGACCCAGTACTTC.

This chain joins TRBV6-6 and TRBJ1-5; D is perhaps TRBD1 (5 bases). The CDR3 runs to 16 residues. V dropped 6 bases and J dropped 2 bases, with 17 bases sitting between them. Per the germline V gene, CDR1 is MNHNY and CDR2 is SVGAGI (reference sequence). This CDR3 reads CASSPYKAGRNQPQHF. DNA of the CDR3: TGTGCCAGCAGCCCCTACAAGGCAGGGCGCAATCAGCCCCAGCATTTT.

This chain joins TRBV29-1 and TRBJ2-2; D gene ambiguous. Germline assignment: CDR1 SQVTM and CDR2 ANQGSEA. The CDR3 is 10 amino acids. V was pared by 8 bases and J by 9 bases, with 10 bases between. CDR3 amino acids: CSLPRRELFF. CDR3 nucleotide sequence: TGCAGCCTGCCGCGGAGGGAGCTGTTTTTT.

The chain is built from TRBV6-5 and TRBJ2-7; TRBD1 matches 10 bases. The CDR3 is 13 residues long. Trimming at V came to 5 bases and at J to 9 bases, leaving 7 bases not matched to a gene. CDR1 and CDR2 (germline): MNHEY, SVGAGI. The CDR3 region is CASSLGQGYGQYF. The CDR3 nucleotides are TGTGCCAGCAGTCTGGGACAGGGGTATGGGCAGTACTTC.

The DNA for the CDR3 is TGTGCCAGCAGCTTTGTCGGGATCCAGAATGAGCAGTTCTTC. Amino acid sequence: CASSFVGIQNEQFF. This rearrangement joins TRBV5-6 to TRBJ2-1; tentatively, D is TRBD2 (5 bases). V was cut by 2 bases and J by 7 bases, with 13 bases left in between. CDR3 length equals 14 residues. Germline V gene lookup returns CDR1 SGHDT and CDR2 YYEEEE.

The CDR3 spells CASSLAQGVNTEAFF. CDR3 sequence (DNA): TGCGCCAGCAGCTTGGCCCAGGGGGTGAACACTGAAGCTTTCTTT. V usage is TRBV5-1 and J usage is TRBJ1-1, with 7 bases aligning to TRBD1. V was pared by 0 bases and J by 0 bases, with 2 bases of the junction left unmatched. CDR3 length: 15 residues. CDR1 SGHRS and CDR2 YFSETQ come from the germline V gene.

This clone was observed a handful of times. This chain connects TRBV29-1 to TRBJ2-7; possibly TRBD2 for D (7 bases). This CDR3 is 13 amino acids long. Trimming shortened V by 6 bases and J by 2 bases, and 14 bases separated the two germline ends. In germline, CDR1 is SQVTM, CDR2 ANQGSEA. The CDR3 loop is CSVEGGLPYEQYF. CDR3 coding DNA: TGCAGCGTCGAGGGGGGGCTTCCCTACGAGCAGTACTTC.

This clone has just one count. This rearrangement joins TRBV29-1 to TRBJ1-1, with D maybe TRBD1 (5 bases). Trimming cost V 0 bases and J 5 bases, with 16 bases left between them. Germline V lookup: CDR1 SQVTM, CDR2 ANQGSEA. The CDR3 length is 15 residues. CDR3 in amino acids: CSVEDLTRVGTEAFF. The CDR3, as DNA: TGCAGCGTTGAAGATCTTACCAGGGTGGGAACTGAAGCTTTCTTT.

As to this clone: A junction boundary mismatches the germline segment, possibly from a read error. The chain carries TRBV13 and TRBJ2-5; 10 bases fit TRBD2. Germline V lookup: CDR1 PRHDT, CDR2 FYEKMQ (reference sequence). CDR3 length: 13 amino acids. CDR3 sequence (DNA): TGTGCCAGCAGCTTACTAGCGGGAGAGGCCCAGTACTTC. Encoded protein: CASSLLAGEAQYF.

J is TRBJ2-7 and V is TRBV15, with 9 bases fitting TRBD1. Per germline, CDR1 LNHNV and CDR2 YYDKDF (reference sequence). The CDR3 spans 15 residues. With V trimmed by 3 bases and J by 2 bases, 5 bases remained unmatched. For the CDR3, the DNA is TGTGCCACCAGCAGCACCAGACAGGGGGCCTACGAGCAGTACTTC. Translation gives CATSSTRQGAYEQYF. Combining the CDR3 with reference TRBV15 and TRBJ2-7 gives the whole variable domain DAMVIQNPRYQVTQFGKPVTLSCSQTLNHNVMYWYQQKSSQAPKLLFHYYDKDFNNEADTPDNFQSRRPNTSFCFLDIRSPGLGDTAMYLCATSSTRQGAYEQYFGPGTRLTVT.

V usage is TRBV30 and J usage is TRBJ2-1; TRBD1 agrees at 10 bases. Germline assignment: CDR1 GTSNPN and CDR2 SVGIG (reference sequence). With 7 bases clipped from V and 4 bases from J, the junction kept 4 bases outside the gene matches. This CDR3 has 13 residues. CDR3 coding DNA: TGTGCCTTGCGGGACAGGGGATACAATGAGCAGTTCTTC. It encodes CALRDRGYNEQFF.

A few counts support this clone. No DNA is shown, since the ends of the CDR3 on it are uncertain; the CDR3 is the one TCRdb lists. The chain has TRBV21-1 and TRBJ2-4; the D segment call TRBD1 is taken from the table without a DNA check. TRBV21-1 is designated a pseudogene. The CDR3 sequence runs 15 residues, both termini included. CDR3: CASHVAQGAANIQYF.

A single count supports this clone. V is TRBV30 and J is TRBJ2-1, with a tentative D call TRBD1 (5 bases). The CDR3 extends over 14 amino acids. Trimming removed 4 bases from V and 0 bases from J, with 10 bases in between. Germline CDR1 and CDR2: GTSNPN and SVGIG (reference sequence). CDR3 nucleotides: TGTGCCTGGAACCCGGACAACTCCTACAATGAGCAGTTCTTC. Amino acids: CAWNPDNSYNEQFF.

This clone turned up a few times. This chain connects TRBV19 to TRBJ1-1; D not resolved. CDR3 length: 13 residues. Between the trimmed V and J ends, which lost 7 bases and 4 bases, there was a span of 13 bases. Germline V CDR1 and CDR2: LNHDA, SQIVND (reference sequence). The CDR3 loop reads CASKQPGGTEAFF. The CDR3 nucleotides read TGTGCCAGTAAACAACCTGGCGGCACTGAAGCTTTCTTT. Drawing the rest from reference TRBV19 and TRBJ1-1, the complete variable domain is DGGITQSPKYLFRKEGQNVTLSCEQNLNHDAMYWYRQDPGQGLRLIYYSQIVNDFQKGDIAEGYSVSREKKESFPLTVTSAQKNPTAFYLCASKQPGGTEAFFGQGTRLTVV.

The chain is built from TRBV29-1 and TRBJ2-3, with D uncertain. Trimming cost V 1 base and J 1 base, with 9 bases left between them. Germline CDR1 SQVTM, CDR2 ANQGSEA. This CDR3 is 14 amino acids long. The CDR3 loop is CSVEGGLGTDTQYF. CDR3 nucleotide sequence: TGCAGCGTTGAAGGGGGTTTAGGCACAGATACGCAGTATTTT.

The chain carries TRBV10-1 and TRBJ1-4; no definite D call. V was cut by 2 bases and J by 8 bases, with 12 bases left in between. Per the germline V gene, CDR1 is WNHNN and CDR2 is SYGVQD (reference sequence). The CDR3 is 14 amino acids. In nucleotides, the CDR3 is TGCGCCAGCAGTGAGCAGTTTACCTGCGAAAAACTGTTTTTT. It translates to CASSEQFTCEKLFF.

A few counts support this clone. The chain recombines TRBV7-9 with TRBJ2-5, with 9 bases identical to TRBD2. The CDR3 has 14 amino acids. The V segment lost 5 bases and the J segment 2 bases; nucleotides outside the gene matches: 3. In germline, CDR1 is SEHNR, CDR2 FQNEAQ (reference sequence). CDR3 sequence reads: CASSQGLAQETQYF. The CDR3 nucleotides read TGTGCCAGCAGCCAGGGACTAGCTCAAGAGACCCAGTACTTC.

The chain uses TRBV27 and TRBJ2-1; 11 positions agree with TRBD2. Per the germline V gene, CDR1 is MNHEY and CDR2 is SMNVEV (reference sequence). This CDR3 is 14 amino acids long. Trimming at V came to 3 bases and at J to 9 bases, leaving 4 bases not matched to a gene. The CDR3 nucleotides are TGTGCCAGCAGTTTCGAGACTAGCGGGATTGAGCAGTTCTTC. Translated, it gives CASSFETSGIEQFF.

This clone was seen only a few times. V usage is TRBV29-1 and J usage is TRBJ2-5, with 7 bases that match TRBD2. The CDR3 is made up of 17 amino acids. CDR1 is SQVTM, CDR2 ANQGSEA, per germline. The ends lost 3 bases at V and 1 base at J; junction bases unmatched: 14. CDR3 sequence: CSVDGLADRSLQETQYF. The CDR3, as DNA: TGCAGCGTTGATGGCCTAGCGGACCGGAGTCTCCAAGAGACCCAGTACTTC.

This sequence joins TRBV27 and TRBJ1-1; a weak D match, TRBD1 (6 bases). The CDR3 spans 13 residues. The germline gives CDR1 MNHEY, CDR2 SMNVEV (reference sequence). Deletions cut 0 bases from V and 8 bases from J, with 10 bases between. This CDR3 reads CASSLSSTGEAFF. The CDR3 DNA reads as TGTGCCAGCAGTTTATCAAGTACAGGGGAAGCTTTCTTT.

This clone appeared a few times. The chain recombines TRBV29-1 with TRBJ2-1; no clear D. With 4 bases removed from V and 4 bases from J, the gap between germline ends came to 11 bases. Looked up from germline, CDR1 is SQVTM and CDR2 is ANQGSEA. The CDR3 contains 13 residues. CDR3 sequence: CSVVPTLYNEQFF. CDR3 DNA: TGCAGCGTTGTTCCGACTTTGTACAATGAGCAGTTCTTC.

The genes are TRBV30 and TRBJ1-2, with D tentatively TRBD1 (6 bases). The V gene's germline CDR1 is GTSNPN and CDR2 SVGIG (reference sequence). The V end was cut by 5 bases, the J end by 8 bases, with 15 bases between. The CDR3 is 12 residues long. CDR3: CAWLRDIGGYTF. In DNA, the CDR3 is TGTGCCTGGCTCCGGGACATCGGGGGCTACACCTTC. Full variable domain (rest looked up from reference TRBV30 and TRBJ1-2): SQTIHQWPATLVQPVGSPLSLECTVEGTSNPNLYWYRQAAGRGLQLLFYSVGIGQISSEVPQNLSASRPQDRQFILSSKKLLLSDSGFYLCAWLRDIGGYTFGSGTRLTVV.

In its sample, this clone was seen once. The rearrangement links TRBV18 to TRBJ1-4; D remains unclear. The germline V and J ends were trimmed by 0 bases and 8 bases, with 10 bases remaining between them. Germline V gene data show CDR1 as KGHSH and CDR2 as LQKENI. The CDR3 contains 14 residues. CDR3 in amino acids: CASSPPGFREKLFF. CDR3 bases: TGTGCCAGCTCACCACCGGGGTTTCGCGAAAAACTGTTTTTT.

The sample holds a few counts of this clone. V and J are TRBV10-3 and TRBJ2-1; 9 bases match TRBD2. Germline trimming cut 10 bases from V and 4 bases from J; bases unmatched to any gene: 5. The CDR3 loop spans 13 amino acids. Germline loops: CDR1 ENHRY, CDR2 SYGVKD. Written as DNA, the CDR3 is TGTGCCACCAGGACTAGCGCATACAATGAGCAGTTCTTC. Protein sequence: CATRTSAYNEQFF.

The chain links TRBV15 to TRBJ1-3, with 11 bases fitting TRBD1. This CDR3 is built from 15 residues. V was clipped by 4 bases and J by 3 bases; unmatched bases: 2. The V gene's germline CDR1 is LNHNV and CDR2 YYDKDF (reference sequence). The CDR3 coding sequence is TGTGCCACCAGCACGGACAGGGGGCATGGAAACACCATATATTTT. Protein: CATSTDRGHGNTIYF.

The V and J genes are TRBV25-1 and TRBJ2-1; D is possibly TRBD1 (5 bases). With 5 bases removed from V and 8 bases from J, the gap between germline ends came to 13 bases. Germline V gene sequence: CDR1 MGHDK, CDR2 SYGVNS. The CDR3 spans 13 residues. CDR3 in amino acids: CASSQGTWDEQFF. For the CDR3, the DNA is TGTGCCAGCAGTCAGGGTACATGGGATGAGCAGTTCTTC. The full variable domain, with the rest looked up from reference TRBV25-1 and TRBJ2-1, is EADIYQTPRYLVIGTGKKITLECSQTMGHDKMYWYQQDPGMELHLIHYSYGVNSTEKGDLSSESTVSRIRTEHFPLTLESARPSHTSQYLCASSQGTWDEQFFGPGTRLTVL.

The rearrangement uses TRBV7-2 and TRBJ2-7; D not certain. Germline lookup yields CDR1 SGHTA and CDR2 FQGNSA. V lost 6 bases, J lost 2 bases, and 17 bases lay in between. The CDR3 runs to 15 residues. The CDR3 nucleotides read TGTGCCAGCAGTCCCTCGAAGGAGCCACCCTACGAGCAGTACTTC. Amino acid sequence: CASSPSKEPPYEQYF.

V usage is TRBV29-1 and J usage is TRBJ2-3, with D unresolved. Trimming shortened V by 7 bases and J by 0 bases, and 8 bases separated the two germline ends. Germline V CDR1 and CDR2: SQVTM, ANQGSEA. The CDR3 is 12 amino acids. CDR3 in DNA: TGCAGCGGCCGGTCCAGCACAGATACGCAGTATTTT. Translation gives CSGRSSTDTQYF.

This clone was recorded only once. The genes are TRBV4-3 and TRBJ2-5; D unresolved. Trimming took off 4 bases at V and 3 bases at J, with 12 bases between the two ends. The germline gives CDR1 LGHNA, CDR2 YSLEER. The CDR3 loop spans 14 amino acids. The CDR3 region has the DNA TGCGCCAGCAGCCCCATGTTGGCGGAAGAGACCCAGTACTTC. The encoded protein is CASSPMLAEETQYF.

This clone was picked up many times. Mismatch with germline at one junction end may stem from a read error. The same CDR3 can be traced to other DNA sequences in this sample. V is TRBV11-2 and J is TRBJ2-3, with D possibly being TRBD2 (6 bases). Germline lookup yields CDR1 SGHAT and CDR2 FQNNGV. This CDR3 has 16 amino acids. The CDR3 region is CASSQDLQRGTDTQYF. The CDR3 nucleotides read TGCGCCAGCAGCCAAGATCTCCAGCGGGGCACAGATACGCAGTATTTT.